This T cell receptor beta chain was sequenced during a study of blood T cells in healthy people across ages. V lost 8 bases and J 2 bases, leaving 12 bases between the germline ends. The germline gives CDR1 SQVTM, CDR2 ANQGSEA. The CDR3 is 13 amino acids. With a J-beta primer mix and a sample-barcoded 5' primer, a second PCR ran about 7 to 12 cycles. TCRdb recomputed calls from the 5' RACE reads with MiXCR, one row per CDR3 protein. Among about 1.5 million distinct CDR3 sequences listed, 35% to 45% were seen once. The rearrangement joins TRBV29-1 to TRBJ2-2; D uncertain. This clonotype was obtained from a young woman in good health. The specimen was blood. The DNA for the CDR3 is TGCAGCCACGAACAAAAAAACACCGGGGAGCTGTTTTTT. Translating it yields CSHEQKNTGELFF.